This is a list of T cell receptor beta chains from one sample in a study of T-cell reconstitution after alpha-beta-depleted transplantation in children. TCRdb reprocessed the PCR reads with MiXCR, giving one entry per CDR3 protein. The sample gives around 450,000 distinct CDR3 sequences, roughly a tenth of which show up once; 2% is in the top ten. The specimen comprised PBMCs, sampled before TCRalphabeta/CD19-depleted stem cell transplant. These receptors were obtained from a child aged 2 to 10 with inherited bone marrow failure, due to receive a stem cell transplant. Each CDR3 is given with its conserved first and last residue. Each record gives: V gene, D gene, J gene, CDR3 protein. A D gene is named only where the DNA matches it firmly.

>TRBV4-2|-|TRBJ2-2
CASSQDNHRVTGELFF
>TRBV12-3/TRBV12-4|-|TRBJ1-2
CASRRERAGDYGYTF
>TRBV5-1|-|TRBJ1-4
CASSLAAGDEKLFF
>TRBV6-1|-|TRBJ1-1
CASKRGSNTEAFF
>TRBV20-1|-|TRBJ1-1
CSAVRSISAFF
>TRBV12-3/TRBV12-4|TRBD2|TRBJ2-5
CASSLGGRTQETQYF
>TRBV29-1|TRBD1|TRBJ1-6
CSVSGGYNSPLHF
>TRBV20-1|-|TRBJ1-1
CSARDYGYEAFF
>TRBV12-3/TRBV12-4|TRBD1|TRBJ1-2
CASNNPTGGKDGYTF
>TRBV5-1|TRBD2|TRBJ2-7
CASSSLAGESYEQYF
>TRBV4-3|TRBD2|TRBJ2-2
CASSGFSAGGPGTGELFF
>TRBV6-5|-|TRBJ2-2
CASRETFGELFF
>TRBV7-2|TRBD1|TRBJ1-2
CASSLVTGDNYGYTF
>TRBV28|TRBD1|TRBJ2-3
CASTHRGKSPTDTQYF
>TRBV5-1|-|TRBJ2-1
CASSRGLGSYEQFF
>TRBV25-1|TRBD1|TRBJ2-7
CASSESYGTGITYEQYF
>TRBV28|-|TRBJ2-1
CASLSEGSYNEQFF
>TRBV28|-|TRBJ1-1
CSSRGPHNTEAFF
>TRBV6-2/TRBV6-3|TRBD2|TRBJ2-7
CASSSGLAGLKQYF
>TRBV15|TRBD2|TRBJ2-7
CATSRGLAGIGEQYF
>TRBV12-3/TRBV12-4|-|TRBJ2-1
CASVRQATYNEQFF
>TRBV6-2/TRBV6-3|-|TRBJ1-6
CASSQIGPSAPLHF
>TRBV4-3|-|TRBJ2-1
CASSRLALANEQFF
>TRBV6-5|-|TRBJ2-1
CASSYHGGRPYNEQFF
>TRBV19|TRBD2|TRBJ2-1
CASSTGTSGRLRNEQFF
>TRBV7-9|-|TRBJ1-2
CASSPWALDGYTF
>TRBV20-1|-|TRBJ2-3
CSARGAGGFTDTQYF
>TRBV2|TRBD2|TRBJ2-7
CASSRTSGRLIEQYF
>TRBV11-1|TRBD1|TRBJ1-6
CASSREPTGDGLWDSPLHF
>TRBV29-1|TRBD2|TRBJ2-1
CSVTGTSGSYNEQFF
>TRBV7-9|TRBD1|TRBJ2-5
CASSFLQGAKETQYF
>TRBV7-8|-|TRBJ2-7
CASSLWQDYEQYF
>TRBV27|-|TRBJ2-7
CASSRLLDLYEQYF
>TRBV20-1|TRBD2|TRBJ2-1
CSAGGGLAGSGAYNEQFF
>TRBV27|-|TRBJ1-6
CASSLSWRNSPLHF
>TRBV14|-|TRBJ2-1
CASSQVGVLSYEQFF
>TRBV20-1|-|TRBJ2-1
CSARVDMGHEQFF
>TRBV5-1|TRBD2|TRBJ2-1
CASSLVASGSHNEQFF
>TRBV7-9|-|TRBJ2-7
CASSSSGVPNEQYF
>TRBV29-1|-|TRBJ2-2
CSVVDTNTGELFF
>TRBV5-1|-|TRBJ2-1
CASSLPTGLRYNEQFF
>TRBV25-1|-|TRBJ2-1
CASSDGLNNEQFF
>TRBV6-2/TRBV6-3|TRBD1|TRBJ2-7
CASRKLKTGYEQYF
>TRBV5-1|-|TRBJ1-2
CASSLASGRDYGYTF
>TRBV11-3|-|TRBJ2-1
CASRGRNNEQFF
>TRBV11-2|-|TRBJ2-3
CASSSLSGPRSNTQYF
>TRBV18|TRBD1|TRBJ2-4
CASLGQENIQYF
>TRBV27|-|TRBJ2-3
CASTPGYTDTQYF
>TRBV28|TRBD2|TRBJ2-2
CASSLSLAGGWDTGELFF
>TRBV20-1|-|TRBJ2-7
CSARAPGGPTYEQYF
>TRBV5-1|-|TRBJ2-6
CASSLVLSGANVLTF